Listed here are 25 T cell receptor beta chains from one sample, sequenced in a study of T cells after yellow fever vaccination. TCRdb re-derived calls from the 5' RACE reads in MiXCR, one entry per CDR3 protein. The table lists about 340,000 distinct CDR3 sequences, about an eighth of them singletons, with about 3% in the top ten. Specimen: CD4+ T cells sorted from PBMCs, collected 15 days after the yellow fever booster vaccination. These receptors originate from a man aged 18 to 29 who received the YFV17D yellow fever vaccine.

The chain recombines TRBV5-1 with TRBJ2-2, with no clear D. V lost 6 bases and J lost 1, with 7 bases in between. CDR1 and CDR2 from the germline V gene are SGHRS and YFSETQ. The CDR3 length is 13 residues. The CDR3 region has the DNA TGCGCCAGCACCGTCCGGAACACCGGGGAGCTGTTTTTT. Its translation: CASTVRNTGELFF.

This clonotype was counted between two and nine times. The chain joins TRBV6-5 to TRBJ1-3; unclear D gene. V dropped 0 bases and J dropped 2 bases, with 2 bases sitting between them. The germline gives CDR1 MNHEY, CDR2 SVGAGI. The CDR3 runs 13 residues. Here the CDR3 reads CASSYSTGNTIYF. In DNA form, the CDR3 reads TGTGCCAGCAGTTACTCGACTGGAAACACCATATATTTT.

This clonotype was observed many times. The chain employs TRBV5-5 and TRBJ1-4; 10 bases are shared with TRBD1. V was pared by 1 base and J by 9 bases, with 6 bases of the junction left unmatched. The CDR3 totals 15 residues. The germline gives CDR1 SGHKS, CDR2 YYEKEE (reference sequence). The CDR3 is CASSLTGQGVQKLFF. The CDR3 nucleotides are TGTGCCAGCAGCTTGACAGGACAGGGGGTCCAAAAACTGTTTTTT.

This chain joins TRBV25-1 and TRBJ2-7; 9 nucleotides match TRBD1. J gave up 3 bases and V 7 bases, and 4 bases lay outside the gene matches. The V gene's germline CDR1 is MGHDK and CDR2 SYGVNS. This CDR3 has 13 residues. The CDR3 sequence is CASTPGQGYEQYF. DNA for the CDR3: TGTGCCAGCACTCCGGGACAGGGCTACGAGCAGTACTTC.

This clonotype was found many times. The chain employs TRBV7-2 and TRBJ2-3; TRBD2 matches at 9 bases. This CDR3 comprises 14 residues. V trimming: 2 bases; J trimming: 6 bases; junction bases outside the gene matches: 3. Germline V gives CDR1 SGHTA, CDR2 FQGNSA. As DNA, the CDR3 is TGTGCCAGCAGCTTACTAGCGGGGAAGGATACGCAGTATTTT. It translates to CASSLLAGKDTQYF. Full variable domain (rest looked up from reference TRBV7-2 and TRBJ2-3): GAGVSQSPSNKVTEKGKDVELRCDPISGHTALYWYRQSLGQGLEFLIYFQGNSAPDKSGLPSDRFSAERTGGSVSTLTIQRTQQEDSAVYLCASSLLAGKDTQYFGPGTRLTVL.

This clonotype was seen more than once but under ten times. The chain employs TRBV6-2 or TRBV6-3 and TRBJ2-2, with TRBD1 matching over 9 bases. This CDR3 is 15 amino acids long. Germline assignment: CDR1 MNHEY and CDR2 SVGEGT. Germline trimming cut 5 bases from V and 7 bases from J; bases unmatched to any gene: 8. CDR3 coding DNA: TGTGCCAGCAGTGCTCCAGGACAGGGGTACGGGGAGCTGTTTTTT. This encodes CASSAPGQGYGELFF.

V is TRBV6-5 and J is TRBJ1-3; weak D call: TRBD1 (5 bases). The CDR3 covers 15 residues. The V gene lost 0 bases and the J gene lost 9 bases, with 15 bases spanning the gap. Germline-derived CDR1 and CDR2 are MNHEY and SVGAGI. The CDR3 protein is CASSYSKFSGTTIYF. The CDR3 DNA sequence: TGTGCCAGCAGTTACTCGAAATTTTCGGGGACCACCATATATTTT.

This clonotype was counted at least ten times. The chain has TRBV10-2 and TRBJ2-3; D gene ambiguous. CDR3 size: 16 residues. CDR1 and CDR2 from the germline V gene are WSHSY and SAAADI. V shed 11 bases and J shed 0 bases, with 21 bases lying between them. CDR3 residues: CASRRLAPDSTDTQYF. The CDR3 DNA follows: TGCGCCTCCCGGCGGCTGGCACCAGATAGCACAGATACGCAGTATTTT.

The rearrangement links TRBV24-1 to TRBJ2-1, with D perhaps TRBD2 (5 bases). V lost 5 bases to trimming and J lost 9 bases, with 16 bases between them. Germline lookup yields CDR1 KGHDR and CDR2 SFDVKD. The CDR3 is 14 residues long. The CDR3 DNA follows: TGTGCCACCAGTGTTTCCAGCGGCCAGGCTGAGCAGTTCTTC. The encoded protein is CATSVSSGQAEQFF.

The V call is TRBV20-1, the J call TRBJ1-1; D call uncertain. The V gene's germline CDR1 is DFQATT and CDR2 SNEGSKA (reference sequence). CDR3 length equals 14 residues. Deletions cut 6 bases from V and 4 bases from J, with 18 bases between. Here the CDR3 DNA reads TGCAGTGCAATAGCCTCGGGGTTCGGCACTGAAGCTTTCTTT. This translates into CSAIASGFGTEAFF.

This clonotype appeared a few times. V and J are TRBV2 and TRBJ2-3; 8 bases fit TRBD1. Trimming removed 8 bases from V and 4 bases from J; junction bases left unmatched: 5. Per the germline V gene, CDR1 is SNHLY and CDR2 is FYNNEI. The CDR3 is made up of 13 amino acids. The CDR3 is CASVAGGADTQYF. Here the CDR3 DNA reads TGTGCCAGCGTCGCAGGGGGCGCAGATACGCAGTATTTT.

Written as DNA, the CDR3 is TGTGCCAGCAGCCAAGGATGGGGCACTGAAGCTTTCTTT. It codes for CASSQGWGTEAFF. The chain links TRBV7-3 to TRBJ1-1; D not resolved. The CDR3 has 13 amino acids. Germline assignment: CDR1 SGHTA and CDR2 FQGTGA. With 5 bases removed from V and 4 bases from J, the gap between germline ends came to 11 bases.

This chain connects TRBV20-1 to TRBJ2-3, with a weak D call TRBD2 (5 bases). Trimming left V 1 base short and J 3 bases short, with 8 bases between. The germline gives CDR1 DFQATT, CDR2 SNEGSKA (reference sequence). The CDR3 sequence is 13 residues long. CDR3 DNA: TGCAGTGCTAGAGTCCCGGGGACAGATACGCAGTATTTT. Translated, it gives CSARVPGTDTQYF.

There are a few counts of this clonotype. The chain links TRBV15 to TRBJ2-2; D remains unclear. Per the germline V gene, CDR1 is LNHNV and CDR2 is YYDKDF (reference sequence). Trimming pared 1 base from V and 6 bases from J, leaving 9 bases between. The CDR3 covers 14 residues. In nucleotides, the CDR3 is TGTGCCACCAGCAGAGTTATTCTCGCCGGGGAGCTGTTTTTT. Protein product: CATSRVILAGELFF.

This clonotype was counted only a few times. The J gene is TRBJ2-7, the V gene TRBV9; TRBD2 might be the D (5 bases). Trimming pared 0 bases from V and 4 bases from J, leaving 17 bases between. Germline CDR1 reads SGDLS; CDR2 reads YYNGEE. This CDR3 spans 16 amino acids. CDR3 amino acids: CASSVGGQEVRYEQYF. DNA of the CDR3: TGTGCCAGCAGCGTAGGCGGGCAGGAAGTTCGGTACGAGCAGTACTTC.

This clonotype was counted ten times or more. The chain uses TRBV4-3 and TRBJ2-1; TRBD2 agrees at 9 bases. The germline V gene has CDR1 LGHNA and CDR2 YSLEER. The CDR3 totals 16 residues. V trimming: 0 bases; J trimming: 4 bases; junction bases outside the gene matches: 4. The CDR3 bases are TGCGCCAGCAGCCAAGACGGCGGGGGGGCTTACAATGAGCAGTTCTTC. As protein: CASSQDGGGAYNEQFF.

This clonotype was seen more than once but under ten times. The chain employs TRBV18 and TRBJ1-2; no clear D gene. V lost 4 bases and J lost 8, with 20 bases in between. This CDR3 spans 15 amino acids. CDR1 KGHSH and CDR2 LQKENI come from the germline V gene. The DNA of the CDR3 is TGTGCCAGCTCACGAAGTTCAGGCGCCACGGAGGGCTACACCTTC. This translates into CASSRSSGATEGYTF. Supplemented by reference TRBV18 and TRBJ1-2, the full variable domain reads NAGVMQNPRHLVRRRGQEARLRCSPMKGHSHVYWYRQLPEEGLKFMVYLQKENIIDESGMPKERFSAEFPKEGPSILRIQQVVRGDSAAYFCASSRSSGATEGYTFGSGTRLTVV.

The V and J genes are TRBV18 and TRBJ1-6, with 8 bases that match TRBD1. The ends lost 2 bases at V and 3 bases at J; junction bases unmatched: 3. CDR3 length: 16 residues. Germline V gives CDR1 KGHSH, CDR2 LQKENI. The chain's CDR3 is CASSPTGGYYNSPLHF. Here the CDR3 DNA reads TGTGCCAGCTCACCAACAGGGGGTTACTATAATTCACCCCTCCACTTT.

The chain is built from TRBV6-2 or TRBV6-3 and TRBJ2-3; 8 nucleotides match TRBD1. Germline V lookup: CDR1 MNHEY, CDR2 SVGEGT. The CDR3 has 17 residues. J lost 5 bases, V lost 7 bases, and 17 bases had no gene match. CDR3 coding DNA: TGTGCCAGCACAAGTAACATTGTGGGGACAGGCTTAGATACGCAGTATTTT. Translating gives CASTSNIVGTGLDTQYF.

V and J are TRBV2 and TRBJ2-7, with 7 nucleotides matching TRBD1. The CDR3 is 15 residues long. J was trimmed by 3 bases and V by 4 bases; bases with no gene match: 9. Looked up from germline, CDR1 is SNHLY and CDR2 is FYNNEI. Here the CDR3 reads CASSGSGTVFYEQYF. Written as DNA, the CDR3 is TGTGCCAGCAGTGGGTCCGGGACAGTCTTCTACGAGCAGTACTTC.

This chain uses TRBV29-1 with TRBJ1-2, with D unclear. The V gene's germline CDR1 is SQVTM and CDR2 ANQGSEA. This CDR3 comprises 13 residues. Trimming removed 4 bases at V and 4 bases at J, with 13 bases between. CDR3 sequence (DNA): TGCAGCGTTGTTGCCTCATACGGCTATGGCTACACCTTC. As protein: CSVVASYGYGYTF.

This clonotype has at least ten counts. The chain carries TRBV7-2 and TRBJ1-2; no firm D call. Germline V CDR1 and CDR2: SGHTA, FQGNSA. V dropped 1 base and J dropped 5 bases, with 17 bases sitting between them. The length of the CDR3 is 16 residues. The CDR3 spells CASSLDQQAVFYGYTF. DNA for the CDR3: TGTGCCAGCAGCTTAGATCAGCAGGCCGTTTTTTATGGCTACACCTTC.

This clonotype was observed a handful of times. This chain connects TRBV7-2 to TRBJ1-2, with 7 bases lining up with TRBD1. The V gene end was trimmed by 5 bases and the J gene end by 8 bases; junction bases not matched to a gene: 17. Germline V CDR1 and CDR2: SGHTA, FQGNSA. CDR3 length equals 16 residues. The CDR3 region has the DNA TGTGCCAGCAGCCGAGAATTTAGACAGGGAGGAAGCGGCTACACCTTC. Translated, it gives CASSREFRQGGSGYTF. Complete variable domain (other parts from reference TRBV7-2 and TRBJ1-2): GAGVSQSPSNKVTEKGKDVELRCDPISGHTALYWYRQSLGQGLEFLIYFQGNSAPDKSGLPSDRFSAERTGGSVSTLTIQRTQQEDSAVYLCASSREFRQGGSGYTFGSGTRLTVV.

This clonotype turned up a few times. V gene TRBV6-6 combines with J gene TRBJ2-5; D possibly corresponds to TRBD2 (6 bases). Trimming removed 4 bases at V and 1 base at J, with 13 bases between. Looked up from germline, CDR1 is MNHNY and CDR2 is SVGAGI (reference sequence). The CDR3 runs 15 residues. CDR3 nucleotides: TGTGCCAGCAGTTTCACCCTCGGGGGCCAAGAGACCCAGTACTTC. Residues: CASSFTLGGQETQYF.

This clonotype occurred a few times. This sequence joins TRBV14 and TRBJ2-5, with D possibly matching TRBD2 (6 bases). Trimming left V 0 bases short and J 3 bases short, with 8 bases between. Germline lookup yields CDR1 SGHDN and CDR2 FVKESK. The CDR3 loop spans 14 amino acids. Here the CDR3 reads CASSQETRKETQYF. In DNA, the CDR3 is TGTGCCAGCAGCCAAGAGACTAGAAAAGAGACCCAGTACTTC.